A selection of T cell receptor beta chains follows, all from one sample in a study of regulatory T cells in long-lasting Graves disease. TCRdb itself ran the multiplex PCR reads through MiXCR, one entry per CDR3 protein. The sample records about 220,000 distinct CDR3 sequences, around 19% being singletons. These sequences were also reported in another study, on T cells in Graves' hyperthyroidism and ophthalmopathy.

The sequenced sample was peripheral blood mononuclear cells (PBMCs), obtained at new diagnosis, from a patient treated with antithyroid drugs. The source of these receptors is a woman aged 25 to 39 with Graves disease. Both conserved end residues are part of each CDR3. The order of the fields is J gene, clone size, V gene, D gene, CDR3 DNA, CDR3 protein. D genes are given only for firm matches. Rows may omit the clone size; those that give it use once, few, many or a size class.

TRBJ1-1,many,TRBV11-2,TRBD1,TGTGCCAGCAGCGAGGGACAGGGGGGTTGGAACACTGAAGCTTTCTTT,CASSEGQGGWNTEAFF
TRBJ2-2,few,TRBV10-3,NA,TGTGCCAGCAGTTCAAAAGGGTTTGCCGGGGAGCTGTTTTTT,CASSSKGFAGELFF
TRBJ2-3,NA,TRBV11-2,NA,TGTGCCAGCAGCTTCGGTTGGGGCGGCACAGATACGCAGTATTTT,CASSFGWGGTDTQYF
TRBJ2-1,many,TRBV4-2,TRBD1,TGTGCCAGCAGCCAAGATACCACAGGGGGCGGTTACAATGAGCAGTTCTTC,CASSQDTTGGGYNEQFF
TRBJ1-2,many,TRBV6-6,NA,TGTGCCAGCAGTTACTCGTCGGGGGATGGCTACACCTTC,CASSYSSGDGYTF
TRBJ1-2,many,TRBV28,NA,TGTGCCAGCAGAATACAGGGTGTCGGTGGCTACACCTTC,CASRIQGVGGYTF
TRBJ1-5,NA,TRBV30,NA,TGTGCCTGGAGTGTTGGCAGGCGGTATAGCAATCAGCCCCAGCATTTT,CAWSVGRRYSNQPQHF
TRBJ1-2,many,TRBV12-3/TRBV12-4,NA,TGTGCCAGCAGTTTCATCGGGGAGGGCTACACCTTC,CASSFIGEGYTF
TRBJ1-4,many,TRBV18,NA,TGTGCCAGCTCACCACCAGGCCAAGGACGAGAAAAACTGTTTTTT,CASSPPGQGREKLFF
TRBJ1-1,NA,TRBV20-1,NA,TGCAGTGCTAGGGTGACAACTGAAGCTTTCTTT,CSARVTTEAFF